Listed below are T cell receptor beta chains from one sample, sequenced in a study of T cell repertoires in cytomegalovirus infection. These receptors have no known antigen. One entry per CDR3 protein, called by TCRdb with MiXCR from the reads. The sample includes about 120,000 distinct CDR3 sequences, around 10% of them seen just once. Sequenced input: PBMCs, sequenced either directly or after in vitro stimulation (not recorded which). The receptors derive from a human donor in good health (CMV status not recorded). Some clones in this sample may be carry-over from other donors' samples. Both conserved end residues are part of each CDR3.

v_call: TRBV7-2; j_call: TRBJ2-3; cdr3_length: 15; cdr3_aa: CASSFPGSPTDTQYF
v_call: TRBV6-1; j_call: TRBJ2-7; cdr3_length: 14; cdr3_aa: CASRSGHLSYEQYF
v_call: TRBV11-3; j_call: TRBJ2-2; cdr3_length: 16; cdr3_aa: CASSRSSSVNTGELFF
v_call: TRBV7-3; j_call: TRBJ2-1; cdr3_length: 12; cdr3_aa: CASSSGLTEQFF
v_call: TRBV4-3; j_call: TRBJ2-5; cdr3_length: 15; cdr3_aa: CASSQEVWGEETQYF
v_call: TRBV6-2/TRBV6-3; j_call: TRBJ1-1; cdr3_length: 18; cdr3_aa: CASRETRTAPARWPEAFF
v_call: TRBV27; j_call: TRBJ1-2; cdr3_length: 15; cdr3_aa: CASSSRQRPSYGYTF
v_call: TRBV12-3/TRBV12-4; j_call: TRBJ2-1; cdr3_length: 14; cdr3_aa: CASSLAGGPNEQFF
v_call: TRBV5-1; j_call: TRBJ2-1; cdr3_length: 15; cdr3_aa: CASSPQAGGPDEQFF
v_call: TRBV5-8; j_call: TRBJ2-3; cdr3_length: 14; cdr3_aa: CASSTGIMTDTQYF
v_call: TRBV27; j_call: TRBJ1-2; cdr3_length: 14; cdr3_aa: CASSSTEGTSGYTF
v_call: TRBV5-6; j_call: TRBJ1-1; cdr3_length: 13; cdr3_aa: CASSGRGNTEAFF
v_call: TRBV12-5; j_call: TRBJ2-2; cdr3_length: 16; cdr3_aa: CASGPRETGLLGELFF
v_call: TRBV12-3/TRBV12-4; j_call: TRBJ1-5; cdr3_length: 12; cdr3_aa: CASRGSNQPQHF
v_call: TRBV5-1; j_call: TRBJ1-6; cdr3_length: 13; cdr3_aa: CASSQGQGSPLHF
v_call: TRBV5-1; j_call: TRBJ2-3; cdr3_length: 16; cdr3_aa: CASSFGTGGFTDTQYF
v_call: TRBV7-2; j_call: TRBJ2-1; cdr3_length: 14; cdr3_aa: CASSRDRGFSEQFF
v_call: TRBV19; j_call: TRBJ2-3; cdr3_length: 15; cdr3_aa: CASAPDSRPADTQYF
v_call: TRBV7-6; j_call: TRBJ2-5; cdr3_length: 14; cdr3_aa: CASSAPAVGETQYF
v_call: TRBV28; j_call: TRBJ1-2; cdr3_length: 15; cdr3_aa: CASSPYDRVRYGYTF
v_call: TRBV24-1; j_call: TRBJ1-5; cdr3_length: 15; cdr3_aa: CATSDPGTGDQPQHF
v_call: TRBV28; j_call: TRBJ1-2; cdr3_length: 11; cdr3_aa: CASSSYRASLF
v_call: TRBV6-1; j_call: TRBJ2-4; cdr3_length: 16; cdr3_aa: CASTWTSGMVKNIQYF
v_call: TRBV7-6; j_call: TRBJ2-5; cdr3_length: 16; cdr3_aa: CASKGPGLADQETQYF
v_call: TRBV6-2/TRBV6-3; j_call: TRBJ2-3; cdr3_length: 17; cdr3_aa: CASSLFRITTKTDTQYF
v_call: TRBV20-1; j_call: TRBJ2-1; cdr3_length: 15; cdr3_aa: CSASETQSSYNEQFF
v_call: TRBV4-3; j_call: TRBJ1-4; cdr3_length: 18; cdr3_aa: CASSQDDRGFTLGEKLFF
v_call: TRBV10-3; j_call: TRBJ1-2; cdr3_length: 15; cdr3_aa: CAISDSTGAFYGYTF
v_call: TRBV7-4; j_call: TRBJ2-5; cdr3_length: 16; cdr3_aa: CASSGRDRRIQETQYF
v_call: TRBV30; j_call: TRBJ1-3; cdr3_length: 11; cdr3_aa: CAYGPGNTIYF
v_call: TRBV12-3/TRBV12-4; j_call: TRBJ2-2; cdr3_length: 15; cdr3_aa: CASSFWGQGGGELFF
v_call: TRBV7-2; j_call: TRBJ1-5; cdr3_length: 15; cdr3_aa: CASSLAGQGIQPQHF
v_call: TRBV24-1; j_call: TRBJ2-1; cdr3_length: 17; cdr3_aa: CATSDPKGADYYNEQFF
v_call: TRBV7-3; j_call: TRBJ2-1; cdr3_length: 16; cdr3_aa: CASSYVAGAQVNEQFF
v_call: TRBV4-3; j_call: TRBJ2-7; cdr3_length: 18; cdr3_aa: CASSQETLAVGGTYEQYF
v_call: TRBV19; j_call: TRBJ2-3; cdr3_length: 17; cdr3_aa: CASSTPGQGAGADTQYF
v_call: TRBV4-1; j_call: TRBJ1-2; cdr3_length: 13; cdr3_aa: CASSQDPGSGYTF
v_call: TRBV20-1; j_call: TRBJ2-5; cdr3_length: 12; cdr3_aa: CSARAPGETQYF
v_call: TRBV6-1; j_call: TRBJ2-4; cdr3_length: 16; cdr3_aa: CASSWLMTSGTDIQYF
v_call: TRBV7-6; j_call: TRBJ2-1; cdr3_length: 16; cdr3_aa: CASSLGTASGRSEQFF
v_call: TRBV4-2; j_call: TRBJ1-4; cdr3_length: 17; cdr3_aa: CASSQDRWGTDDEKLFF
v_call: TRBV10-3; j_call: TRBJ2-2; cdr3_length: 15; cdr3_aa: CAISPLAGGTGELFF
v_call: TRBV28; j_call: TRBJ1-2; cdr3_length: 13; cdr3_aa: CASRIGHNYGYTF
v_call: TRBV5-1; j_call: TRBJ1-1; cdr3_length: 14; cdr3_aa: CASSWEGFRPEAFF
v_call: TRBV18; j_call: TRBJ2-1; cdr3_length: 20; cdr3_aa: CASSPPFGSGRASSYNEQFF
v_call: TRBV12-3/TRBV12-4; j_call: TRBJ1-2; cdr3_length: 13; cdr3_aa: CASSLGGILGYTF
v_call: TRBV5-5; j_call: TRBJ1-1; cdr3_length: 14; cdr3_aa: CASSSPGVGTEAFF
v_call: TRBV10-3; j_call: TRBJ1-3; cdr3_length: 15; cdr3_aa: CAISRQGLSGNTIYF
v_call: TRBV7-8; j_call: TRBJ1-1; cdr3_length: 16; cdr3_aa: CASSLGGGWGGTEAFF
v_call: TRBV7-2; j_call: TRBJ2-3; cdr3_length: 15; cdr3_aa: CASSPPNGSTDTQYF
v_call: TRBV29-1; j_call: TRBJ2-3; cdr3_length: 15; cdr3_aa: CSVEDYITSTDTQYF
v_call: TRBV4-1; j_call: TRBJ1-2; cdr3_length: 14; cdr3_aa: CASSHLGTAGGYTF
v_call: TRBV7-2; j_call: TRBJ1-5; cdr3_length: 12; cdr3_aa: CASSPMGQPQHF
v_call: TRBV27; j_call: TRBJ2-5; cdr3_length: 14; cdr3_aa: CASSPGTTQETQYF
v_call: TRBV7-6; j_call: TRBJ2-4; cdr3_length: 16; cdr3_aa: CASSSGLAGPKNIQYF